This entry lists 21 T cell receptor beta chains sequenced from one sample in a study of cytomegalovirus exposure and HLA in healthy donors. Repertoires were generated with immunoSEQ multiplex PCR, while TCRdb's copy carries only in-frame clones and drops some. The sample lists 250,000 to 300,000 clones, nearly 90% occurring once. Sample: PBMCs. Source of these receptors: a woman aged 18-29 years in good health and CMV-seronegative.

A few counts support this clone. The V gene is TRBV10-3, the J gene TRBJ2-2; no definite D call. The length of the CDR3 is 13 residues. The germline V and J ends were trimmed by 4 bases and 7 bases, with 10 bases remaining between them. Germline lookup yields CDR1 ENHRY and CDR2 SYGVKD. The CDR3 sequence: CAISGAVGGELFF. The CDR3 DNA reads as TGTGCCATCAGTGGGGCTGTCGGCGGGGAGCTGTTTTTT.

CDR3 coding DNA: TGTGCCAGCAGCCAAGGGGGCTTTTACAATGAGCAGTTCTTC. Protein product: CASSQGGFYNEQFF. This chain joins TRBV4-2 and TRBJ2-1; D possibly corresponds to TRBD1 (5 bases). Germline-derived CDR1 and CDR2 are LGHNA and YNFKEQ. The CDR3 covers 14 residues. V lost 1 base to trimming and J lost 4 bases, with 8 bases between them.

This chain joins TRBV4-1 and TRBJ1-5, with a weak D call TRBD1 (5 bases). This CDR3 is built from 17 residues. The ends were cut back, 0 bases at V and 1 base at J, with 13 bases in the middle. Germline V gives CDR1 MGHRA, CDR2 YSYEKL. CDR3 sequence reads: CASSQDPGRVSNQPQHF. The CDR3 DNA is TGCGCCAGCAGCCAAGACCCAGGGAGGGTGAGCAATCAGCCCCAGCATTTT.

The chain recombines TRBV11-2 with TRBJ2-5; 9 bases are shared with TRBD2. Per the germline V gene, CDR1 is SGHAT and CDR2 is FQNNGV. The CDR3 sequence is 15 residues long. Trimming took 5 bases from V and 1 from J; bases not matched to a gene: 5. CDR3 amino acids: CASSTPRGGQETQYF. CDR3 DNA sequence: TGTGCCAGCAGCACGCCGCGGGGGGGCCAAGAGACCCAGTACTTC.

This clone was seen just once. The chain's CDR3 is CASSLRGDYNEQFF. In DNA form, the CDR3 reads TGTGCCAGCAGTTTGCGGGGGGACTACAATGAGCAGTTCTTC. The chain combines TRBV27 with TRBJ2-1; 8 nucleotides match TRBD2. The CDR3 extends over 14 amino acids. V dropped 3 bases and J dropped 3; count of bases not matched to a gene: 1. CDR1 and CDR2 (germline): MNHEY, SMNVEV (reference sequence).

CDR3 amino acids: CASSWDRGTGELFF. As DNA, the CDR3 is TGTGCCAGCAGCTGGGACAGGGGAACCGGGGAGCTGTTTTTT. The chain recombines TRBV7-9 with TRBJ2-2, with TRBD1 identical over 10 bases. Germline V lookup: CDR1 SEHNR, CDR2 FQNEAQ (reference sequence). CDR3 length: 14 amino acids. After removal of 4 bases from V and 5 bases from J, the junction contained 1 base not matched to a gene.

The sample holds one count of this clone. The V call is TRBV4-1, the J call TRBJ1-4, with D unclear. The CDR3 contains 13 residues. Trimming pared 0 bases from V and 13 bases from J, leaving 12 bases between. Germline V gives CDR1 MGHRA, CDR2 YSYEKL. The CDR3 nucleotides read TGCGCCAGCAGCCAAGATAGGCAGGTACGACTGTTTTTT. Translated: CASSQDRQVRLFF.

The gene calls are TRBV4-3 and TRBJ1-6; D uncertain. The CDR3 has 15 residues. The germline CDR1 and CDR2 sequences are LGHNA and YSLEER. The V end lost 0 bases, the J end lost 2 bases, and 5 bases lay between the germline ends. The CDR3 bases are TGCGCCAGCAGCCAAGATCACACCTATAATTCACCCCTCCACTTT. Residues: CASSQDHTYNSPLHF.

This sequence joins TRBV6-1 and TRBJ2-7; weak D call: TRBD2 (6 bases). V lost 1 base to trimming and J lost 2 bases, with 18 bases between them. Germline V gene data show CDR1 as MNHNS and CDR2 as SASEGT. This CDR3 region has 17 residues. In DNA, the CDR3 is TGTGCCAGCAGTGAAGGTACTAGCCGGGGCAACCCCTACGAGCAGTACGTC. It codes for CASSEGTSRGNPYEQYV.

This chain joins TRBV28 and TRBJ2-3; 10 bases are shared with TRBD2. V was clipped by 8 bases and J by 5 bases; unmatched bases: 10. CDR1 and CDR2 (germline): MDHEN, SYDVKM. This CDR3 region has 15 residues. CDR3 loop: CASLAGVPGQDTQYF. CDR3 nucleotide sequence: TGTGCCAGCCTAGCGGGGGTGCCCGGCCAAGATACGCAGTATTTT.

CDR3 in DNA: TGTGCCAGCAGCTTGGCCGGGACTAGCGACAGCACAGATACGCAGTATTTT. Translating it yields CASSLAGTSDSTDTQYF. V and J are TRBV5-6 and TRBJ2-3, with 10 positions matching TRBD2. The CDR3 length is 17 residues. Germline-derived CDR1 and CDR2 are SGHDT and YYEEEE. The ends lost 0 bases at V and 0 bases at J; junction bases unmatched: 4.

This chain links TRBV5-5 with TRBJ1-5, with D perhaps matching TRBD1 (5 bases). Germline-derived CDR1 and CDR2 are SGHKS and YYEKEE (reference sequence). This CDR3 spans 17 amino acids. Trimming left V 3 bases short and J 1 base short, with 17 bases between. The CDR3 reads CASSWTGAGESNQPQHF. The CDR3 DNA reads as TGTGCCAGCAGCTGGACCGGGGCGGGAGAGAGCAATCAGCCCCAGCATTTT. The full variable domain, rest sourced from reference TRBV5-5 and TRBJ1-5, is DAGVTQSPTHLIKTRGQQVTLRCSPISGHKSVSWYQQVLGQGPQFIFQYYEKEERGRGNFPDRFSARQFPNYSSELNVNALLLGDSALYLCASSWTGAGESNQPQHFGDGTRLSIL.

This sequence joins TRBV27 and TRBJ2-5; 11 nucleotides match TRBD2. The CDR3 is 19 residues long. The V and J ends lost 4 bases and 5 bases, in that order; junction bases with no gene match: 18. In germline, CDR1 is MNHEY, CDR2 SMNVEV (reference sequence). CDR3 nucleotide sequence: TGTGCCAGCAGTTCCTACGCATGGGGCCCTAGCGGGGGGTATGAGACCCAGTACTTC. This sequence encodes CASSSYAWGPSGGYETQYF.

V gene TRBV6-5 combines with J gene TRBJ2-1, with TRBD2 identical over 12 bases. V trimming: 2 bases; J trimming: 8 bases; junction bases outside the gene matches: 7. The CDR3 has 16 amino acids. Germline CDR1 reads MNHEY; CDR2 reads SVGAGI. The DNA for the CDR3 is TGTGCCAGCAGTTACCGATGGACTAGCGGGGTTGATGAGCAGTTCTTC. Translated: CASSYRWTSGVDEQFF.

V gene TRBV10-1 combines with J gene TRBJ1-5; 7 nucleotides agree with TRBD1. The CDR3 spans 14 residues. V lost 8 bases, J lost 0 bases, and 4 bases stayed unmatched. CDR1 is WNHNN and CDR2 is SYGVQD in the germline V gene (reference sequence). Here the CDR3 reads CASSTGNSNQPQHF. CDR3 DNA: TGCGCCAGCTCGACAGGGAATAGCAATCAGCCCCAGCATTTT.

The chain combines TRBV9 with TRBJ1-2; D ambiguous. Germline-derived CDR1 and CDR2 are SGDLS and YYNGEE. The CDR3 loop spans 15 amino acids. V was cut by 7 bases and J by 4 bases, with 20 bases left in between. CDR3 amino acids: CASGQVGQDIYGYTF. CDR3 DNA: TGTGCCAGCGGTCAAGTTGGCCAAGACATCTATGGCTACACCTTC. Complete variable domain (other parts from reference TRBV9 and TRBJ1-2): DSGVTQTPKHLITATGQRVTLRCSPRSGDLSVYWYQQSLDQGLQFLIQYYNGEERAKGNILERFSAQQFPDLHSELNLSSLELGDSALYFCASGQVGQDIYGYTFGSGTRLTVV.

The chain carries TRBV7-9 and TRBJ2-3; TRBD2 agrees at 10 bases. The CDR3 consists of 15 residues. The germline V gene encodes CDR1 SEHNR and CDR2 FQNEAQ (reference sequence). J was trimmed by 5 bases and V by 5 bases; bases with no gene match: 7. CDR3 nucleotide sequence: TGTGCCAGCAGCCCGCTAGCGGGGGCTGGAGATACGCAGTATTTT. This sequence encodes CASSPLAGAGDTQYF.

The chain employs TRBV23-1 and TRBJ2-3, with D hard to call. TRBV23-1 is flagged as an ORF with uncertain function. The CDR3 totals 18 residues. The V end was cut by 0 bases, the J end by 5 bases, with 21 bases between. The CDR3 sequence is CASSQSVNPPGNLDTQYF. CDR3 DNA sequence: TGCGCCAGCAGTCAATCGGTCAATCCCCCCGGTAACTTAGATACGCAGTATTTT.

The chain couples TRBV10-3 to TRBJ2-7; the match to TRBD1 covers 11 bases. The length of the CDR3 is 14 residues. Germline V CDR1 and CDR2: ENHRY, SYGVKD. The trim removed 6 bases at V and 4 bases at J, leaving 5 bases unmatched. This chain's CDR3 is CAISPGTGGYEQYF. The CDR3 DNA reads as TGTGCCATCAGCCCCGGGACAGGGGGGTACGAGCAGTACTTC.

The chain has TRBV13 and TRBJ2-7; D gene ambiguous. V was pared by 1 base and J by 6 bases, with 19 bases between. Germline V gene data show CDR1 as PRHDT and CDR2 as FYEKMQ (reference sequence). This CDR3 is built from 16 residues. CDR3 amino acids: CASSLANFASVVEQYF. CDR3 nucleotides: TGTGCCAGCAGCTTAGCCAACTTCGCCTCCGTCGTCGAGCAGTACTTC. The entire variable domain, with the rest obtained from reference TRBV13 and TRBJ2-7, is as follows: AAGVIQSPRHLIKEKRETATLKCYPIPRHDTVYWYQQGPGQDPQFLISFYEKMQSDKGSIPDRFSAQQFSDYHSELNMSSLELGDSALYFCASSLANFASVVEQYFGPGTRLTVT.

V usage is TRBV28 and J usage is TRBJ1-1; TRBD1 is a possible D gene (6 bases). The CDR3 is 13 amino acids. Germline CDR1 MDHEN, CDR2 SYDVKM. Trimming left V 3 bases short and J 8 bases short, with 13 bases between. DNA for the CDR3: TGTGCCAGCAGTTTCCCCGGGACAAGAGAAGCTTTCTTT. It translates to CASSFPGTREAFF.